This T cell receptor (beta chain) was captured by sequencing in a study of T-cell reconstitution after alpha-beta-depleted transplantation in children. The trim removed 3 bases at V and 1 base at J, leaving 2 bases unmatched. The CDR3 is made up of 15 amino acids. Germline V CDR1 and CDR2: MNHEY, SVGEGT. Many counts were recorded for this clonotype. The antigen is not known. Construction of the TCRbeta library involved unique molecular identifiers. TCRdb redid the calling of the PCR reads with MiXCR, one entry per CDR3 protein. The sample shows approximately 200,000 distinct CDR3 sequences, about 6% of them seen only once. Notes on the study in general: Newly generated T cells supplied most T-cell counts and diversity one year post-transplant. Several hundred expanded graft clones reportedly gave rise to the alpha-beta T cells present about two months after transplant.

The sample consisted of PBMCs, taken before TCRalphabeta/CD19-depleted stem cell transplant. This chain joins TRBV6-2 or TRBV6-3 and TRBJ2-1, with 8 nucleotides matching TRBD2. The receptor was derived from a girl less than two years old with combined immunodeficiency, due to receive a stem cell transplant. CDR3 nucleotide sequence: TGTGCCAGCAGTTATCCGGGAGGGTCCTACAATGAGCAGTTCTTC. It translates to CASSYPGGSYNEQFF.